This paragraph reports one T cell receptor beta chain. Its antigen is undetermined. TCRdb keeps only in-frame clones here, not all; method: immunoSEQ multiplex PCR. The table records about 59,000 clones, 80% of them present only once. This sample is part of a study of T cells in tumors after PD-1 blockade. General study points: Peripheral recruitment is suggested, as some novel exhausted tumor clones were in pre-treatment blood.

The CDR3 is 14 amino acids. CDR1 is MNHEY and CDR2 is SVGAGI in the germline V gene. The J segment lost 11 bases and the V segment lost 7 bases, leaving 14 bases of the junction unmatched. This clonotype was obtained from a human donor with basal cell carcinoma. The chain employs TRBV6-5 and TRBJ2-3; 8 bases line up with TRBD1. This specimen was PBMCs, taken before anti-PD-1 treatment. This CDR3 is CASIPGQGFVGQYF. The DNA of the CDR3 is TGTGCCAGCATCCCCGGACAGGGATTCGTTGGGCAGTATTTT.